This T cell receptor beta chain is drawn from a study of blood T cells in healthy people across ages. Overall study context: T cells yielded about one barcoded beta molecule per two cells through template switching. Overall study results and limits: Diversity figures based on one million T cells were deemed too low.

V lost 3 bases to trimming and J lost 10 bases, with 12 bases between them. The CDR3 runs to 13 residues. Germline loops: CDR1 LGHDT, CDR2 YNNKEL (reference sequence). Worth noting for this clonotype: The antigen remains undetermined.

Donors gave ten milliliters of peripheral blood apiece. Primed by a sample-barcoded 5' primer and a J-beta primer mix, a second PCR proceeded for 7 to 11 cycles. Tagging of each cDNA molecule was performed by a template-switch adaptor with 12 random nucleotides. A single record per CDR3 protein comes from TCRdb applying MiXCR to the 5' RACE reads. The data show roughly 2 million distinct CDR3 sequences, with roughly 50% seen just once and over 2% held by the top ten. The rearrangement joins TRBV3-1 to TRBJ1-4; D is possibly TRBD1 (5 bases). Sequencing input: blood. The receptor was derived from a woman between 35 and 50 years old in good health. The CDR3 region is CASSQGDLLKLFF. The DNA for the CDR3 is TGTGCCAGCAGCCAGGGGGACTTACTAAAACTGTTTTTT.